One and the same sample provided the 22 T cell receptor beta chains below, sequenced in a study of graft-versus-host responses after intestinal transplantation. The assay was immunoSEQ multiplex PCR, and TCRdb's table has in-frame clones only and misses some. The sample lists about 120,000 clones; 85% to 95% were seen once. No antigen has been assigned to these receptors. Specimen: unstimulated CD4+ T cells sorted from spleen or lymph node cells, collected before intestinal transplant. All receptors derive from a human donor who received an intestinal transplant.

The chain uses TRBV27 and TRBJ2-5; D is perhaps TRBD1 (5 bases). The CDR3 totals 14 residues. The germline V gene encodes CDR1 MNHEY and CDR2 SMNVEV (reference sequence). The V end was cut by 5 bases, the J end by 5 bases, with 15 bases between. The CDR3 loop reads CASSRNYRRETQYF. CDR3 nucleotide sequence: TGTGCCAGCAGTCGGAACTACAGGCGGGAGACCCAGTACTTC.

The chain combines TRBV7-6 with TRBJ2-2, with unresolved D. CDR3 size: 12 residues. Trimming removed 2 bases from V and 7 bases from J, with 5 bases in between. Germline lookup yields CDR1 SGHVS and CDR2 FNYEAQ. Here the CDR3 DNA reads TGTGCCAGCAGCTTATATAGCGGGGAGCTGTTTTTT. Its translation: CASSLYSGELFF.

The chain couples TRBV7-9 to TRBJ2-2, with D unclear. The CDR3 runs to 14 residues. Germline loops: CDR1 SEHNR, CDR2 FQNEAQ (reference sequence). V lost 1 base to trimming and J lost 3 bases, with 6 bases between them. DNA for the CDR3: TGTGCCAGCAGCTTAGGAGTGTACACCGGGGAGCTGTTTTTT. It encodes CASSLGVYTGELFF. Together with reference TRBV7-9 and TRBJ2-2, the CDR3 gives the full variable domain: DTGVSQNPRHKITKRGQNVTFRCDPISEHNRLYWYRQTLGQGPEFLTYFQNEAQLEKSRLLSDRFSAERPKGSFSTLEIQRTEQGDSAMYLCASSLGVYTGELFFGEGSRLTVL.

This chain connects TRBV7-9 to TRBJ2-7; 8 positions agree with TRBD2. V shed 4 bases, J shed 5 bases, and the junction held 10 bases outside the gene matches. Germline V gives CDR1 SEHNR, CDR2 FQNEAQ (reference sequence). CDR3 length: 15 residues. CDR3 in DNA: TGTGCCAGCAGCTACCTAAGCGGGAGATTGCACGAGCAGTACTTC. This gives the protein CASSYLSGRLHEQYF.

V gene TRBV25-1 combines with J gene TRBJ1-1; D call uncertain. The CDR3 is 13 residues long. Between the trimmed V and J ends, which lost 5 bases and 8 bases, there was a span of 15 bases. Per germline, CDR1 MGHDK and CDR2 SYGVNS. CDR3 nucleotides: TGTGCCAGCAGTAAGGGTCGATTCCAGGAAGCTTTCTTT. This codes for CASSKGRFQEAFF.

This rearrangement joins TRBV25-1 to TRBJ2-1; D may be TRBD2 (6 bases). CDR3 length: 15 amino acids. The germline V gene encodes CDR1 MGHDK and CDR2 SYGVNS. V lost 6 bases to trimming and J lost 0 bases, with 12 bases between them. In nucleotides, the CDR3 is TGTGCCAGCAGGGACGCGGGGAGCTCCTACAATGAGCAGTTCTTC. This codes for CASRDAGSSYNEQFF.

Remarks on this clone: Other nucleotide sequences in the sample specify the same CDR3. The V and J genes are TRBV5-6 and TRBJ2-7, with unresolved D. CDR1 and CDR2 (germline): SGHDT, YYEEEE. V was trimmed by 0 bases and J by 3 bases, leaving 19 bases between them. The CDR3 covers 17 residues. CDR3 region: CASSLARPLWNLYEQYF. The CDR3 DNA follows: TGTGCCAGCAGCTTGGCTCGGCCCCTGTGGAATCTCTACGAGCAGTACTTC.

The chain joins TRBV19 to TRBJ1-4, with 7 nucleotides matching TRBD1. The CDR3 extends over 15 amino acids. V shed 6 bases, J shed 8 bases, and the junction held 12 bases outside the gene matches. Germline V gives CDR1 LNHDA, CDR2 SQIVND (reference sequence). CDR3 sequence reads: CASRYAWTGGEKLFF. DNA of the CDR3: TGTGCCAGTAGGTACGCTTGGACAGGAGGAGAAAAACTGTTTTTT.

The chain has TRBV29-1 and TRBJ1-4; perhaps TRBD1 as D (6 bases). V was cut by 6 bases and J by 13 bases, with 15 bases left in between. The CDR3 is made up of 11 amino acids. Germline assignment: CDR1 SQVTM and CDR2 ANQGSEA. The CDR3 DNA is TGCAGCGTGCTACAGGGCCGCGGACTGTTTTTT. Translated: CSVLQGRGLFF.

This chain joins TRBV6-5 and TRBJ2-7, with 12 positions matching TRBD2. CDR1 and CDR2 (germline): MNHEY, SVGAGI. The ends lost 4 bases at V and 7 bases at J; junction bases unmatched: 2. There are 13 residues in the CDR3. Here the CDR3 reads CASSLGLAGEQYF. The CDR3 coding sequence is TGTGCCAGCAGTTTGGGACTAGCGGGTGAGCAGTACTTC.

This rearrangement joins TRBV9 to TRBJ1-3; D is perhaps TRBD1 (5 bases). Germline V gives CDR1 SGDLS, CDR2 YYNGEE. V was clipped by 0 bases and J by 6 bases, with 7 bases between them. The CDR3 runs 13 residues. This CDR3 is CASSVVGENTIYF. DNA of the CDR3: TGTGCCAGCAGCGTAGTAGGGGAAAACACCATATATTTT.

This clone has a single count. The rearrangement links TRBV2 to TRBJ1-2; no reliable D call. V was pared by 1 base and J by 4 bases, with 10 bases between. CDR3 length: 14 residues. Germline values: CDR1 SNHLY, CDR2 FYNNEI. Here the CDR3 reads CASSEGAIGYGYTF. In DNA form, the CDR3 reads TGTGCCAGCAGTGAAGGGGCAATAGGCTATGGCTACACCTTC.

The J gene is TRBJ2-7, the V gene TRBV19; D remains ambiguous. Per the germline V gene, CDR1 is LNHDA and CDR2 is SQIVND (reference sequence). V dropped 4 bases and J dropped 3 bases, with 16 bases sitting between them. The CDR3 is 15 amino acids. For the CDR3, the DNA is TGTGCCAGTAGTACTCCCGGGTCCTTCCTCTACGAGCAGTACTTC. Protein sequence: CASSTPGSFLYEQYF.

The rearrangement uses TRBV29-1 and TRBJ2-4; D may correspond to TRBD1 or TRBD2 (5 bases each). V was clipped by 7 bases and J by 6 bases, with 13 bases between them. Germline V lookup: CDR1 SQVTM, CDR2 ANQGSEA. The CDR3 is 12 amino acids. The DNA for the CDR3 is TGCAGCGCTCGTGGGGGTTTAAACATTCAGTACTTC. Translation: CSARGGLNIQYF.

The chain links TRBV9 to TRBJ2-2; 16 positions match TRBD2. The CDR3 covers 19 residues. Germline V gives CDR1 SGDLS, CDR2 YYNGEE. Trimming removed 1 base from V and 4 bases from J; junction bases left unmatched: 7. DNA of the CDR3: TGTGCCAGCAGCGTAAGGGGACTAGCGGGAGGGCCCAGCACCGGGGAGCTGTTTTTT. Protein product: CASSVRGLAGGPSTGELFF.

This clone was picked up one time. The chain recombines TRBV6-6 with TRBJ1-2; a possible D gene is TRBD1 (5 bases). Germline CDR1 and CDR2: MNHNY and SVGAGI (reference sequence). The CDR3 loop spans 13 amino acids. V was shortened by 5 bases and J by 4 bases, with 11 bases between the two germline ends. DNA of the CDR3: TGTGCCAGCAGTGGGGGGGAAGTCTATGGCTACACCTTC. This encodes CASSGGEVYGYTF.

The rearrangement joins TRBV7-2 to TRBJ2-7, with a possible D match to TRBD2 (7 bases). The CDR3 is 12 amino acids. Trimming shortened V by 7 bases and J by 6 bases, and 13 bases separated the two germline ends. The germline CDR1 and CDR2 sequences are SGHTA and FQGNSA. The DNA for the CDR3 is TGTGCCAGCATCCTGGGGGGGGCCGAGCAGTACTTC. Protein sequence: CASILGGAEQYF.

The V call is TRBV9, the J call TRBJ2-1; TRBD2 matches 7 bases. Germline V CDR1 and CDR2: SGDLS, YYNGEE. The CDR3 is made up of 15 amino acids. The V segment lost 0 bases and the J segment 8 bases; nucleotides outside the gene matches: 8. CDR3 loop: CASSVVWTSKHEQFF. As DNA, the CDR3 is TGTGCCAGCAGCGTAGTTTGGACTAGTAAGCATGAGCAGTTCTTC.

The chain joins TRBV27 to TRBJ2-7; 7 bases align to TRBD1. CDR1 MNHEY and CDR2 SMNVEV come from the germline V gene (reference sequence). This CDR3 is 14 amino acids long. The J segment lost 2 bases and the V segment lost 6 bases, leaving 7 bases of the junction unmatched. CDR3 DNA: TGTGCCAGCAGAGCCTTGGGACAGACCTACGAGCAGTACTTC. Translation gives CASRALGQTYEQYF.

This chain connects TRBV19 to TRBJ1-5; maybe TRBD1 (5 bases). The CDR3 consists of 14 residues. Trimming took off 5 bases at V and 4 bases at J, with 12 bases between the two ends. The germline gives CDR1 LNHDA, CDR2 SQIVND (reference sequence). The CDR3 protein is CASSEGRNNQPQHF. The CDR3 DNA reads TGTGCCAGTAGTGAGGGACGGAATAATCAGCCCCAGCATTTT.

This sequence joins TRBV27 and TRBJ2-7; perhaps TRBD1 as D (6 bases). The CDR3 has 12 amino acids. The V end was cut by 3 bases, the J end by 3 bases, with 6 bases between. Germline lookup yields CDR1 MNHEY and CDR2 SMNVEV (reference sequence). The CDR3 loop reads CASSLTGYEQYF. The CDR3 DNA follows: TGTGCCAGCAGTTTGACAGGCTACGAGCAGTACTTC.

The chain couples TRBV9 to TRBJ2-2; D is ambiguous. Per germline, CDR1 SGDLS and CDR2 YYNGEE. The V end lost 4 bases, the J end lost 3 bases, and 10 bases lay between the germline ends. This CDR3 is 14 amino acids long. The CDR3 nucleotides are TGTGCCAGCAGCCTATGGACGGACACCGGGGAGCTGTTTTTT. Translating it yields CASSLWTDTGELFF.